These T cell receptor beta chains were read from a single sample in a study of blood T cell repertoires in COVID-19. Produced via immunoSEQ multiplex PCR; TCRdb's table is partial and in-frame only. Found here are some 130,000 clones, around nine tenths of them singletons; the top ten hold roughly 11%. What was sequenced was peripheral blood. The receptors here all came from a woman aged 70 to 79 with COVID-19, enrolled during active disease. CDR3s include the opening cysteine and the closing phenylalanine or tryptophan. A D gene is named only where the DNA matches it firmly. Only part of the rows carry a size: once, few, many, or a class if the clone is expanded.

d_gene: NA
v_gene: TRBV28
abundance: NA
j_gene: TRBJ2-1
CDR3nt: TGTGCCAGCAGTTTACCTGGACCAGGGAGGTACAATGAGCAGTTCTTC
CDR3aa: CASSLPGPGRYNEQFF

d_gene: TRBD1
v_gene: TRBV2
abundance: NA
j_gene: TRBJ2-2
CDR3nt: TGTGCCAGCGACAGGGGCGCTTTCGGGGAGCTGTTTTTT
CDR3aa: CASDRGAFGELFF

d_gene: NA
v_gene: TRBV2
abundance: NA
j_gene: TRBJ2-5
CDR3nt: TGTGCCAGCAGTGGACTAGATGGCGAGACCCAGTACTTC
CDR3aa: CASSGLDGETQYF

d_gene: NA
v_gene: TRBV7-2
abundance: NA
j_gene: TRBJ1-6
CDR3nt: TGTGCCAGCAGCTTAGAGCCGGGTTCACCCCTCCACTTT
CDR3aa: CASSLEPGSPLHF

d_gene: NA
v_gene: TRBV6-2/TRBV6-3
abundance: NA
j_gene: TRBJ1-5
CDR3nt: TGTGCCAGCAGCCCCCCCGGGACAAGTAGCAATCAGCCCCAGCATTTT
CDR3aa: CASSPPGTSSNQPQHF

d_gene: NA
v_gene: TRBV18
abundance: NA
j_gene: TRBJ2-5
CDR3nt: TGTGCCAGCTCACAAAACCCCGGGTTCCAAGAGACCCAGTACTTC
CDR3aa: CASSQNPGFQETQYF

d_gene: NA
v_gene: TRBV9
abundance: NA
j_gene: TRBJ1-2
CDR3nt: TGTGCCAGCAGCGTAGTCCAGGGGTCGGGCTACACCTTC
CDR3aa: CASSVVQGSGYTF

d_gene: TRBD1
v_gene: TRBV4-1
abundance: once
j_gene: TRBJ2-1
CDR3nt: TGCGCCAGCAGCCGAGGGCAGGGGGTGCGCTACAATGAGCAGTTCTTC
CDR3aa: CASSRGQGVRYNEQFF

d_gene: TRBD1
v_gene: TRBV28
abundance: NA
j_gene: TRBJ1-2
CDR3nt: TGTGCCAGCAGTCCTACGGGACAGGGGGCTAGGGGCTACACCTTC
CDR3aa: CASSPTGQGARGYTF

d_gene: NA
v_gene: TRBV9
abundance: NA
j_gene: TRBJ2-3
CDR3nt: TGTGCCAGCAGCGGGCGACAGGAACACACAGATACGCAGTATTTT
CDR3aa: CASSGRQEHTDTQYF

d_gene: NA
v_gene: TRBV2
abundance: NA
j_gene: TRBJ1-4
CDR3nt: TGTGCCAGCAGTGAAGGGACAGTTAATGAAAAACTGTTTTTT
CDR3aa: CASSEGTVNEKLFF

d_gene: TRBD1
v_gene: TRBV6-5
abundance: NA
j_gene: TRBJ1-2
CDR3nt: TGTGCCAGCAAAACCGGACAGGTTGTTGATGGCTACACCTTC
CDR3aa: CASKTGQVVDGYTF

d_gene: TRBD1
v_gene: TRBV28
abundance: NA
j_gene: TRBJ1-2
CDR3nt: TGTGCCAGCAGTCAGTTCCGGGACAGTACTAACTATGGCTACACCTTC
CDR3aa: CASSQFRDSTNYGYTF

d_gene: NA
v_gene: TRBV4-1
abundance: NA
j_gene: TRBJ1-5
CDR3nt: TGCGCCAGCAGCCAAGATGGAGGAGCCACCAATCAGCCCCAGCATTTT
CDR3aa: CASSQDGGATNQPQHF

d_gene: NA
v_gene: TRBV7-2
abundance: NA
j_gene: TRBJ1-2
CDR3nt: TGTGCCAGCAGCTTATCGGCAGGCAACTATGGCTACACCTTC
CDR3aa: CASSLSAGNYGYTF